The present T cell receptor beta chain was sequenced within a study of T-cell memory formation after mild COVID-19. CDR3 length: 13 amino acids. Trimming cost V 1 base and J 5 bases, with 8 bases left between them. The germline gives CDR1 PRHDT, CDR2 FYEKMQ (reference sequence). Each CDR3 protein gets one entry after TCRdb re-called the 5' RACE reads with MiXCR. The data hold 300,000 to 350,000 distinct CDR3 sequences, with roughly 21% observed a single time. The receptor was isolated from a man aged 18-30 years who had mild COVID-19 (a few samples of this study predate the infection). Cell type and time point are not known. The specimen sequenced was PBMCs or a T cell subset sorted from them (not recorded which). This rearrangement joins TRBV13 to TRBJ2-5; no clear D. The CDR3 bases are TGTGCCAGCAGCTTAGTGACACGGGAGACCCAGTACTTC. This translates into CASSLVTRETQYF.